What follows is one T cell receptor beta chain and its context. Its cognate antigen is unknown. This entry is derived from a study of T cell repertoires in cytomegalovirus infection. Study at large: Matching HLA type, along with CMV infection, was indicated by public TCR beta signatures.

The CDR3 has 15 residues. The germline CDR1 and CDR2 sequences are SGHNT and YYREEE (reference sequence). Trimming stripped 0 bases from V and 1 base from J, with 8 bases between. TCRdb re-called the reads through MiXCR, storing one row per CDR3 protein. The sample lists about 230,000 distinct CDR3 sequences, 22% occurring once. Study findings and constraints: Cumulated frequencies of public TCR beta families served to identify carriers of CMV plus the relevant HLA. HLA-C-restricted TCR beta clonotypes specific for CMV led the ex vivo response.

The sample was CD8+ T cells from PBMCs. The receptor was derived from a human donor in good health (CMV status not recorded). Some clones in this sample may be carry-over from other donors' samples. This chain links TRBV5-4 with TRBJ2-1; D is tentatively TRBD1 or TRBD2 (5 bases each). Here the CDR3 DNA reads TGTGCCAGCAGCTTGGGGGACCAATCCTACAATGAGCAGTTCTTC. This codes for CASSLGDQSYNEQFF.